A single sample gave rise to the 9 T cell receptor beta chains below, sequenced in a study of blood T cells in healthy people across ages. A second PCR of 7 to 11 cycles used a sample-barcoded 5' primer and a J-beta primer mix. In TCRdb, the 5' RACE reads were re-called with MiXCR into one record per CDR3 protein. Of about 640,000 distinct CDR3 sequences in the sample, 58% were seen once. Sequencing was done on a sample of blood. The receptors originated from a man aged 60 to 69 in good health.

This clonotype came up once. Here the CDR3 reads CASSQPSDGAGDTQYF. The CDR3 DNA follows: TGTGCCAGCAGCCAACCATCGGACGGGGCCGGAGATACGCAGTATTTT. The chain recombines TRBV4-2 with TRBJ2-3, with D perhaps matching TRBD1 or TRBD2 (5 bases each). The length of the CDR3 is 16 residues. V gave up 2 bases and J gave up 5 bases, with 17 bases separating them. In germline, CDR1 is LGHNA, CDR2 YNFKEQ.

The chain employs TRBV18 and TRBJ2-5; no clear D. Near its end, the DNA agrees better with TRBJ2-7, so the J call may be wrong. This CDR3 has 10 amino acids. Germline CDR1 KGHSH, CDR2 LQKENI. The CDR3 sequence: CASPGYEQYF. The DNA for the CDR3 is TGTGCCAGTCCGGGCTACGAGCAGTACTTC.

The rearrangement links TRBV9 to TRBJ2-5; D gene unclear. The CDR3 runs to 13 residues. Per germline, CDR1 SGDLS and CDR2 YYNGEE. Deletions cut 5 bases from V and 5 bases from J, with 13 bases between. In DNA form, the CDR3 reads TGTGCCAGCAGAGGACCACAATGGGAGACCCAGTACTTC. This codes for CASRGPQWETQYF.

This clonotype showed up just a few times. The chain has TRBV4-2 and TRBJ1-2; no clear D gene. The CDR3 length is 15 residues. V lost 0 bases, J lost 7 bases, and 15 bases lay in between. Germline values: CDR1 LGHNA, CDR2 YNFKEQ. CDR3 sequence: CASSQEGRTIAGYTF. The CDR3 region has the DNA TGTGCCAGCAGCCAAGAAGGGCGGACGATCGCTGGCTACACCTTC.

This clonotype was seen repeatedly, ten times or more. The V call is TRBV24-1, the J call TRBJ2-1, with D perhaps TRBD1 (6 bases). V was pared by 3 bases and J by 0 bases, with 11 bases between. The CDR3 is 16 residues long. Germline V gene sequence: CDR1 KGHDR, CDR2 SFDVKD. CDR3 sequence: CATSDPQGSSYNEQFF. In DNA form, the CDR3 reads TGTGCCACCAGTGATCCACAGGGCAGCTCCTACAATGAGCAGTTCTTC.

The CDR3 protein is CASSNPGTGQETQYF. CDR3 in DNA: TGTGCCAGCTCGAACCCCGGGACGGGACAAGAGACCCAGTACTTC. The V and J genes are TRBV25-1 and TRBJ2-5; D is tentatively TRBD1 or TRBD2 (5 bases each). This CDR3 region has 15 residues. Trimming removed 8 bases from V and 2 bases from J, with 18 bases in between. Germline V gene sequence: CDR1 MGHDK, CDR2 SYGVNS.

The rearrangement joins TRBV25-1 to TRBJ2-7; no clear D gene. The DNA end favors TRBJ2-5, so the J call may be wrong. This CDR3 spans 12 amino acids. Looked up from germline, CDR1 is MGHDK and CDR2 is SYGVNS. In nucleotides, the CDR3 is TGTGCCAGCCTTGCGTCCCCAGGGACCCAGTACTTC. This sequence encodes CASLASPGTQYF.

J is TRBJ2-7 and V is TRBV5-6; 9 bases map to TRBD1. After removal of 2 bases from V and 5 bases from J, the junction contained 11 bases not matched to a gene. Germline V gene lookup returns CDR1 SGHDT and CDR2 YYEEEE. The CDR3 spans 16 residues. As DNA, the CDR3 is TGTGCCAGCAGCTTTTATCAACAGGGGGCTTACGACGAGCAGTACTTC. It yields the protein CASSFYQQGAYDEQYF. The variable domain in full, completed from reference TRBV5-6 and TRBJ2-7, reads DAGVTQSPTHLIKTRGQQVTLRCSPKSGHDTVSWYQQALGQGPQFIFQYYEEEERQRGNFPDRFSGHQFPNYSSELNVNALLLGDSALYLCASSFYQQGAYDEQYFGPGTRLTVT.

V usage is TRBV25-1 and J usage is TRBJ2-3; 7 bases align to TRBD2. The trim removed 2 bases at V and 2 bases at J, leaving 4 bases unmatched. The CDR3 has 15 amino acids. CDR1 and CDR2 (germline): MGHDK, SYGVNS. Here the CDR3 DNA reads TGTGCCAGCAGTGAAGGGGGAGGGAACACAGATACGCAGTATTTT. This codes for CASSEGGGNTDTQYF. Drawing the rest from reference TRBV25-1 and TRBJ2-3, the complete variable domain is EADIYQTPRYLVIGTGKKITLECSQTMGHDKMYWYQQDPGMELHLIHYSYGVNSTEKGDLSSESTVSRIRTEHFPLTLESARPSHTSQYLCASSEGGGNTDTQYFGPGTRLTVL.